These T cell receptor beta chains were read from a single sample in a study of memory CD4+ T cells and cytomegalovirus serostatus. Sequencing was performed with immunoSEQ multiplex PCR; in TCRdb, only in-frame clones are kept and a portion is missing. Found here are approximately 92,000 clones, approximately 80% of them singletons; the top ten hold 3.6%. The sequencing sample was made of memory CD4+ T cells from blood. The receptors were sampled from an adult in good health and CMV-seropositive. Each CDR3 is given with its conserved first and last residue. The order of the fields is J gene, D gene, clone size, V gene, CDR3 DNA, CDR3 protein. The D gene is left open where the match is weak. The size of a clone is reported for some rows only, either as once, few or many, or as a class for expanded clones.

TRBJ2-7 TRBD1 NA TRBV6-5 TGTGCCAGCAGCCGACAGGGTACCCTCTACGAGCAGTACTTC CASSRQGTLYEQYF
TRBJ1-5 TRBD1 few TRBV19 TGTGCCAGTAGTATCCTCCAGGGGGAGCGGCAGCCCCAGCATTTT CASSILQGERQPQHF
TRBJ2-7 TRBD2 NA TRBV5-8 TGTGCCAGCAGCTTGAGAGTGTCACTAGCGGGAGGGCAGTACTTC CASSLRVSLAGGQYF
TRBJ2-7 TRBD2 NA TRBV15 TGTGCCACCAGCAGAGAACTAGCGGGAGTCCACGAGCAGTACTTC CATSRELAGVHEQYF
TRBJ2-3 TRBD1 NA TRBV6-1 TGTGCCAGCGAAGGGGGCGGGCCGCCGGTGGATACGCAGTATTTT CASEGGGPPVDTQYF
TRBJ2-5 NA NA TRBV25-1 TGTGCCAGCAGTGAATGGATTGGTTCATCGGAGACCCAGTACTTC CASSEWIGSSETQYF
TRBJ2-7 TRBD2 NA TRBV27 TGTGCCAGCAGTTTTCTCGCTAGCGGGAGCAACGAGCAGTACTTC CASSFLASGSNEQYF
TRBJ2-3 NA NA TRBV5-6 TGTGCCAGCACCAAAACGGGGACAGATACGCAGTATTTT CASTKTGTDTQYF
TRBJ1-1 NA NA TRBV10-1 TGCGCCAGCAGTGAATCTTGGAACACTGAAGCTTTCTTT CASSESWNTEAFF
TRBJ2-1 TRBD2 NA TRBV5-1 TGCGCCAGCAGCACCCGACTAGCGGGAGGGCCCTCTGAGCAGTTCTTC CASSTRLAGGPSEQFF
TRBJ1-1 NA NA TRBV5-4 TGTGCCAGCAGCTTGGATCGTCACACTGAAGCTTTCTTT CASSLDRHTEAFF
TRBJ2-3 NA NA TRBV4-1 TGCGCCAGCAGCCAAGAACTGGGGGGTACAGATACGCAGTATTTT CASSQELGGTDTQYF
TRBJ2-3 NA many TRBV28 TGTGCCACCCGCTACGGGAGTATGACAGATACGCAGTATTTT CATRYGSMTDTQYF
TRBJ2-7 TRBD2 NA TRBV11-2 TGTGCCAGCAGCCCTCTACTAGCGGGAGGGACCTACGAGCAGTACTTC CASSPLLAGGTYEQYF
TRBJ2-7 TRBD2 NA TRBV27 TGTGCCAGCAGTTTGAAGGGAGGGTTTTCCTACGAGCAGTACTTC CASSLKGGFSYEQYF
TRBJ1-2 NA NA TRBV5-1 TGCGCCAGCAGCAAGGACAGATATGGCTACACCTTC CASSKDRYGYTF